This T cell receptor beta chain was identified during a study of blood T cell repertoires in COVID-19. Study details: PBMCs, B-cell-depleted T cells, or T cells were the source of the cDNA or gDNA that made up the material.

This CDR3 is built from 15 residues. Germline assignment: CDR1 SEHNR and CDR2 FQNEAQ (reference sequence). Germline trimming cut 8 bases from V and 0 bases from J; bases unmatched to any gene: 4. TCRdb's table, derived via immunoSEQ multiplex PCR, lists solely in-frame clones and lacks some. The table has 45,000 to 65,000 clones, over 75% seen once. The specimen sequenced was peripheral blood. The chain combines TRBV7-9 with TRBJ1-6; 7 bases agree with TRBD1. The TCR originated in a man aged 70-80 years with active COVID-19. As DNA, the CDR3 is TGTGCCAGCGAACAGGGGAGCTCCTATAATTCACCCCTCCACTTT. Its translation: CASEQGSSYNSPLHF.